These 13 T cell receptor beta chains share one sample of origin, sequenced in a study of T cell changes during pregnancy in multiple sclerosis. Produced via immunoSEQ multiplex PCR; TCRdb's table is partial and in-frame only. The sample records around 80,000 clones, roughly 96% being singletons. This specimen was peripheral blood, taken in the second trimester of pregnancy. The source of these receptors is a female donor with multiple sclerosis, enrolled in a pregnancy study.

The chain couples TRBV19 to TRBJ1-3; no clear D gene. The CDR3 totals 17 residues. The V gene lost 4 bases and the J gene lost 0 bases, with 16 bases spanning the gap. CDR1 LNHDA and CDR2 SQIVND come from the germline V gene (reference sequence). CDR3 amino acids: CASSSPGSPSSGNTIYF. The DNA of the CDR3 is TGTGCCAGTAGTAGCCCCGGGAGTCCTAGCTCTGGAAACACCATATATTTT. Supplemented by reference TRBV19 and TRBJ1-3, the full variable domain reads DGGITQSPKYLFRKEGQNVTLSCEQNLNHDAMYWYRQDPGQGLRLIYYSQIVNDFQKGDIAEGYSVSREKKESFPLTVTSAQKNPTAFYLCASSSPGSPSSGNTIYFGEGSWLTVV.

CDR3 bases: TGCGCCAGCAGCCAAGTAAGCGGGAGGGCCAGTTTACAAGAGACCCAGTACTTC. This gives the protein CASSQVSGRASLQETQYF. The chain is built from TRBV4-1 and TRBJ2-5; TRBD2 matches at 10 bases. With 1 base clipped from V and 2 bases from J, the junction kept 10 bases outside the gene matches. This CDR3 is 18 amino acids long. Germline CDR1 is MGHRA and CDR2 is YSYEKL.

The J gene is TRBJ2-3, the V gene TRBV5-1; D is possibly TRBD2 (5 bases). The germline CDR1 and CDR2 sequences are SGHRS and YFSETQ. V lost 0 bases to trimming and J lost 6 bases, with 17 bases between them. This CDR3 spans 16 amino acids. CDR3 nucleotides: TGCGCCAGCAGCTTGGCCCCAGCGGCTGGGGTGGATACGCAGTATTTT. Translating it yields CASSLAPAAGVDTQYF.

The V and J genes are TRBV7-9 and TRBJ2-7, with D possibly being TRBD2 (5 bases). The germline V gene encodes CDR1 SEHNR and CDR2 FQNEAQ (reference sequence). Trimming shortened V by 5 bases and J by 3 bases, and 20 bases separated the two germline ends. This CDR3 spans 16 amino acids. The DNA of the CDR3 is TGTGCCAGCAGCCCTTTTCTAGCTGATATGCGCTACGAGCAGTACTTC. This sequence encodes CASSPFLADMRYEQYF. Full variable domain (outside the CDR3, taken from reference TRBV7-9 and TRBJ2-7): DTGVSQNPRHKITKRGQNVTFRCDPISEHNRLYWYRQTLGQGPEFLTYFQNEAQLEKSRLLSDRFSAERPKGSFSTLEIQRTEQGDSAMYLCASSPFLADMRYEQYFGPGTRLTVT.

This clone was counted once. This chain connects TRBV19 to TRBJ2-7; 9 bases are shared with TRBD2. Germline values: CDR1 LNHDA, CDR2 SQIVND (reference sequence). V dropped 3 bases and J dropped 2; count of bases not matched to a gene: 5. The CDR3 spans 15 residues. CDR3 DNA: TGTGCCAGTAGTATCTCTCTAGCGGGGACCTACGAGCAGTACTTC. This translates into CASSISLAGTYEQYF.

The CDR3 here is CASSRRGSAGVGETQYF. As DNA, the CDR3 is TGTGCCAGCAGCCGGAGGGGTTCGGCGGGAGTTGGGGAGACCCAGTACTTC. The J gene is TRBJ2-5, the V gene TRBV7-2, with 7 bases identical to TRBD2. The CDR3 totals 17 residues. Per the germline V gene, CDR1 is SGHTA and CDR2 is FQGNSA. The trim removed 5 bases at V and 5 bases at J, leaving 17 bases unmatched. The full variable domain, completed using reference TRBV7-2 and TRBJ2-5, is GAGVSQSPSNKVTEKGKDVELRCDPISGHTALYWYRQSLGQGLEFLIYFQGNSAPDKSGLPSDRFSAERTGGSVSTLTIQRTQQEDSAVYLCASSRRGSAGVGETQYFGPGTRLLVL.

The chain joins TRBV19 to TRBJ2-2; the D is unclear. Looked up from germline, CDR1 is LNHDA and CDR2 is SQIVND (reference sequence). With 1 base removed from V and 5 bases from J, the gap between germline ends came to 11 bases. The CDR3 is made up of 15 amino acids. The CDR3: CASSIVHTGTGELFF. The CDR3 bases are TGTGCCAGTAGTATAGTTCATACGGGTACCGGGGAGCTGTTTTTT.

The chain combines TRBV25-1 with TRBJ2-2, with D possibly TRBD1 on 6 matching bases. Trimming left V 11 bases short and J 4 bases short, with 11 bases between. The CDR3 consists of 12 residues. Germline V gives CDR1 MGHDK, CDR2 SYGVNS. DNA for the CDR3: TGTGCCTCCCGCAGGGGCACCGGGGAGCTGTTTTTT. It translates to CASRRGTGELFF.

The CDR3 nucleotides read TGTGCCAGCAGTGATGGTGGGCAACCGAACACTGAAGCTTTCTTT. Its translation is CASSDGGQPNTEAFF. This chain links TRBV6-1 with TRBJ1-1; D uncertain. Germline V lookup: CDR1 MNHNS, CDR2 SASEGT. The CDR3 consists of 15 residues. Between the trimmed V and J ends, which lost 3 bases and 1 base, there was a span of 12 bases.

The V and J genes are TRBV5-6 and TRBJ2-2; no definite D call. This CDR3 has 12 amino acids. Germline loops: CDR1 SGHDT, CDR2 YYEEEE. V was trimmed by 2 bases and J by 7 bases, leaving 6 bases between them. DNA for the CDR3: TGTGCCAGCAGCTTTTATATCGGGGAGCTGTTTTTT. Protein: CASSFYIGELFF.

The chain couples TRBV29-1 to TRBJ2-5; 11 nucleotides line up with TRBD1. The junction had 5 bases not matched to a gene; V was cut back by 6 bases and J by 5 bases. The CDR3 consists of 13 residues. Germline lookup yields CDR1 SQVTM and CDR2 ANQGSEA. CDR3 nucleotide sequence: TGCAGCGTCACCGGGACAGGGGGGGAGACCCAGTACTTC. This translates into CSVTGTGGETQYF.

The chain links TRBV5-6 to TRBJ2-1; 11 bases match TRBD1. Trimming cost V 6 bases and J 5 bases; bases outside gene matches: 19. Germline CDR1 SGHDT, CDR2 YYEEEE. CDR3 length: 19 amino acids. CDR3 nucleotides: TGTGCCAGCACCCCGGACAGGGGGCGTCGTCTAGCTTCCGACAATGAGCAGTTCTTC. It specifies CASTPDRGRRLASDNEQFF.

This CDR3 reads CASTVLSLYGYTF. CDR3 sequence (DNA): TGTGCCAGCACCGTCCTAAGCCTCTATGGCTACACCTTC. V is TRBV7-9 and J is TRBJ1-2, with D uncertain. This CDR3 region has 13 residues. Trimming removed 7 bases from V and 4 bases from J, with 13 bases in between. Germline-derived CDR1 and CDR2 are SEHNR and FQNEAQ (reference sequence).